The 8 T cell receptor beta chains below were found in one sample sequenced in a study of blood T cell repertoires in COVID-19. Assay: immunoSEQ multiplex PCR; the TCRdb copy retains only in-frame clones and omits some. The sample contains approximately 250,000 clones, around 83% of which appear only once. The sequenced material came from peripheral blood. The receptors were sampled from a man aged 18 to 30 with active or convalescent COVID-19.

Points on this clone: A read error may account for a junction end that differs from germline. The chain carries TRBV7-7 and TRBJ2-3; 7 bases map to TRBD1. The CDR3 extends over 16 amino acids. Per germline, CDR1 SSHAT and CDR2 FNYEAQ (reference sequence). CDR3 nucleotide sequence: TGTGCTAGCAGCCAACGACAGGGCGGTCCTGCAGATACGCAGTATTTT. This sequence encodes CASSQRQGGPADTQYF.

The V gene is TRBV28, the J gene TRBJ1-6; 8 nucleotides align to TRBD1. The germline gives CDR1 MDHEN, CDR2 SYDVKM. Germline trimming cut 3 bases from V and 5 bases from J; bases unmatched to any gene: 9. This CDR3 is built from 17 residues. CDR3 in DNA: TGTGCCAGCAGTTTGGACAGGGCTCCGATTGATAATTCACCCCTCCACTTT. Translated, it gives CASSLDRAPIDNSPLHF.

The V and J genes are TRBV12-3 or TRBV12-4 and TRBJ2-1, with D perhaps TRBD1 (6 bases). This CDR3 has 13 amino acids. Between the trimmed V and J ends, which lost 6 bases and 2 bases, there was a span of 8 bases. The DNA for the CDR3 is TGTGCCAGCAGGGGACAACCCTACAATGAGCAGTTCTTC. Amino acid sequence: CASRGQPYNEQFF.

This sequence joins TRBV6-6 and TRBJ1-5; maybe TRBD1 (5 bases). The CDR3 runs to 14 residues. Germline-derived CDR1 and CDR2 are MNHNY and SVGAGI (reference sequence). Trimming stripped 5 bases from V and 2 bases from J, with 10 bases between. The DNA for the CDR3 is TGTGCCAGCAGTCTCTGGGGGGGCAATCAGCCCCAGCATTTT. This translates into CASSLWGGNQPQHF.

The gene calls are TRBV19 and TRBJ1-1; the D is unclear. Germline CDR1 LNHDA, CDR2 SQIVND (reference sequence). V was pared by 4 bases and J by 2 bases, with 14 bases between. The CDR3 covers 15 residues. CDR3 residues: CASSRVERGNTEAFF. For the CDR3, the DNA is TGTGCCAGTAGTAGGGTGGAACGAGGAAACACTGAAGCTTTCTTT.

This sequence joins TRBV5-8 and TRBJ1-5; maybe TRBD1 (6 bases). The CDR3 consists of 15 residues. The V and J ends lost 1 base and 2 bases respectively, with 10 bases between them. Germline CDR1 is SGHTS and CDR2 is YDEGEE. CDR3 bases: TGTGCCAGCAGCTTGTTACAGGGAGGCAATCAGCCCCAGCATTTT. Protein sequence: CASSLLQGGNQPQHF.

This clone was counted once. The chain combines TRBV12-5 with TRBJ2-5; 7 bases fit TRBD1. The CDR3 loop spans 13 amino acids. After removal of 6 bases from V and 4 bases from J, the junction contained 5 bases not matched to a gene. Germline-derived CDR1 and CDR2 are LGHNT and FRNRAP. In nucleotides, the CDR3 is TGTGCTAGTGGGCCGAGGGGGCCAGAGACCCAGTACTTC. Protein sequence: CASGPRGPETQYF.

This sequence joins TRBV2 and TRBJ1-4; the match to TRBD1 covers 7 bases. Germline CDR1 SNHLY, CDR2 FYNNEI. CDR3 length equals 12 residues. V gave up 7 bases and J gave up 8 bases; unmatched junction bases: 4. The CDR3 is CASNKGAEKLFF. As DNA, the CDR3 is TGTGCCAGCAACAAGGGGGCCGAAAAACTGTTTTTT. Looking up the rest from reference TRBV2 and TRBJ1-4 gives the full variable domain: EPEVTQTPSHQVTQMGQEVILRCVPISNHLYFYWYRQILGQKVEFLVSFYNNEISEKSEIFDDQFSVERPDGSNFTLKIRSTKLEDSAMYFCASNKGAEKLFFGSGTQLSVL.